This T cell receptor beta chain was retrieved from a study of cytomegalovirus exposure and HLA in healthy donors. As for the study in general: HLA-typed donors were the source of approximately 85 million unique TCRs held in an early data release. Points from the study as a whole: In a later analysis, several top co-occurrence clusters appeared linked to parvovirus B19, influenza, CMV and Epstein-Barr virus.

PCR was performed using 60 Vbeta and 13 Jbeta primers. Generated by immunoSEQ multiplex PCR, the TCRdb table keeps only in-frame clones and is missing some. The sample contains about 130,000 clones, around 78% of which appear only once. About this clone: The antigen is undetermined.

The CDR3 spans 16 residues. The junction had 9 bases not matched to a gene; V was cut back by 5 bases and J by 5 bases. Germline-derived CDR1 and CDR2 are LNHDA and SQIVND (reference sequence). The receptor was derived from a man between 35 and 55 years old in good health and CMV-seronegative. Source material: PBMCs. The gene calls are TRBV19 and TRBJ2-1; 10 positions agree with TRBD2. The CDR3 bases are TGTGCCAGTAGTCGTCGTAGCGGGGGGTTGAACAATGAGCAGTTCTTC. Residues: CASSRRSGGLNNEQFF.